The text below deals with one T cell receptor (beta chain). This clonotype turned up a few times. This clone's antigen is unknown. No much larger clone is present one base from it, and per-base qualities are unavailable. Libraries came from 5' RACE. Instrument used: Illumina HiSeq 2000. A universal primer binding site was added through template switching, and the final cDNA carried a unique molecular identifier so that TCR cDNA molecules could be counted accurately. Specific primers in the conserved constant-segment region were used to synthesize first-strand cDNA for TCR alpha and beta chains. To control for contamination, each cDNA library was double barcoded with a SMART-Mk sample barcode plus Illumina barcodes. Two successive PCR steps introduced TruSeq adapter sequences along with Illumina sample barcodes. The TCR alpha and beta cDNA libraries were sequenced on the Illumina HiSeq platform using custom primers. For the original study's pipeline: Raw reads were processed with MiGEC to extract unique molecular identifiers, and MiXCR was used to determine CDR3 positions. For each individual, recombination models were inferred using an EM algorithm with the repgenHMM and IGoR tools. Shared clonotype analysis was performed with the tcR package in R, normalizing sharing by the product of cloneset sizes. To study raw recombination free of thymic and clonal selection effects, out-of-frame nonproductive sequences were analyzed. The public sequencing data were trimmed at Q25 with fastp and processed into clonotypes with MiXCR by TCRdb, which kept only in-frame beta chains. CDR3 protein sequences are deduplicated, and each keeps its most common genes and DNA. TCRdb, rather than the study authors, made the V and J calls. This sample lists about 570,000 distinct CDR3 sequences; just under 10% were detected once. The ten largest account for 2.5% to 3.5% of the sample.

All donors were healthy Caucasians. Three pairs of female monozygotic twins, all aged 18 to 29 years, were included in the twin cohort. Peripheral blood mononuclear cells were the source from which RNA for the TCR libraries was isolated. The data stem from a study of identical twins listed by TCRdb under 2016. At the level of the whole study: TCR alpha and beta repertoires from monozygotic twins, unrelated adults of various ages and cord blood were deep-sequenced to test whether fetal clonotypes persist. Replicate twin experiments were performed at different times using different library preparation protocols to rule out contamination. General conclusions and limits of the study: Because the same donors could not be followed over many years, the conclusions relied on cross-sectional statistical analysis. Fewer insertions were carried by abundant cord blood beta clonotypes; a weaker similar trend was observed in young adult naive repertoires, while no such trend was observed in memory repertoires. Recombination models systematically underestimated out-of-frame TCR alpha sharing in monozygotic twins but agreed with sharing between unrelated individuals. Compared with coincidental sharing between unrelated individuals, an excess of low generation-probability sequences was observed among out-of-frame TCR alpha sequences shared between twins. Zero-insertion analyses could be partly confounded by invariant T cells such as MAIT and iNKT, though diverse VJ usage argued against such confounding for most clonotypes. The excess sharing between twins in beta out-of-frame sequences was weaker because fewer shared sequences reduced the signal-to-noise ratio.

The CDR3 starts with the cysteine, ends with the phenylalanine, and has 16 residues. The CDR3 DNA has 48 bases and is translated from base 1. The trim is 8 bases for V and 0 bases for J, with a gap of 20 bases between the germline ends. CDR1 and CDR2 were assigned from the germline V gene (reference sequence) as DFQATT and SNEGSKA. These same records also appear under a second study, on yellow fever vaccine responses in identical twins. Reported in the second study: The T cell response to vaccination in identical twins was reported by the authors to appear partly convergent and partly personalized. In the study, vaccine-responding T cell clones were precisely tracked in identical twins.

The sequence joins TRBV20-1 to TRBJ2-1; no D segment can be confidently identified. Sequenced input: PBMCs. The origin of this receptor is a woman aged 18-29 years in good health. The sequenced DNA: TGCAGTCTAAAGGCCGGTGTCGGGCCCTCCTACAATGAGCAGTTCTTC. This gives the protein CSLKAGVGPSYNEQFF.